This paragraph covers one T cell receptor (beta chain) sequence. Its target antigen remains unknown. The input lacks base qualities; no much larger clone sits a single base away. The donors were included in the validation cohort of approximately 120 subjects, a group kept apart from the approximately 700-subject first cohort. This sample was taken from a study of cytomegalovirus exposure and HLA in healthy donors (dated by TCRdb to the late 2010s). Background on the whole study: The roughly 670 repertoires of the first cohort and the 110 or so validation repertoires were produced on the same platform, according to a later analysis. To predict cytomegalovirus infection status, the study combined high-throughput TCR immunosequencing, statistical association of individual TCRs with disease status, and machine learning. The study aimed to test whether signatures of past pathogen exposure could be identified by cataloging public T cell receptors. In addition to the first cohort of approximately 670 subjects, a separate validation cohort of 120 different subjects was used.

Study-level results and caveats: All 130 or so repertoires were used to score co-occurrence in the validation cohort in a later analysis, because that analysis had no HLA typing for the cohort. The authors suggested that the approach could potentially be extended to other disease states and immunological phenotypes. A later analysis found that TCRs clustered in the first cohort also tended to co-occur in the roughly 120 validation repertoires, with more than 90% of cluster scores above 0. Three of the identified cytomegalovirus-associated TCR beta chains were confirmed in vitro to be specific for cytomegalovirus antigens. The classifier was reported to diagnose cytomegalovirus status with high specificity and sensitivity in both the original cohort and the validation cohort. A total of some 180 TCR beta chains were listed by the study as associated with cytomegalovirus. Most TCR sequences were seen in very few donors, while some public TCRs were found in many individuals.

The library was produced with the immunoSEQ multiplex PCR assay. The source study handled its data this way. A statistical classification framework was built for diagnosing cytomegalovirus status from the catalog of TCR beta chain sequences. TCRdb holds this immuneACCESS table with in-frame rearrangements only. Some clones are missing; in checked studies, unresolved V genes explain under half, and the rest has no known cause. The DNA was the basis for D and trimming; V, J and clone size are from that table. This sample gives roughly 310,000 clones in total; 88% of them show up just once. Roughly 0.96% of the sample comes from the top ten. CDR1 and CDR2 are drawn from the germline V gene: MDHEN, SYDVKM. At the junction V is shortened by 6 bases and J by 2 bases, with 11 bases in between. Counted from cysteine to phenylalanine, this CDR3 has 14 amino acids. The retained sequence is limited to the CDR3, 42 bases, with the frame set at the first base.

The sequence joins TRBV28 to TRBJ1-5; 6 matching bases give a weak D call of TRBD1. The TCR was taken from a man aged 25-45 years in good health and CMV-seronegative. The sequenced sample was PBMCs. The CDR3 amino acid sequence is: CASRQGSRNQPQHF. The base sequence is TGTGCCAGCAGACAGGGTTCGCGCAATCAGCCCCAGCATTTT.